These T cell receptor beta chains were read from a single sample in a study of cytomegalovirus exposure and HLA in healthy donors. The data were produced by immunoSEQ multiplex PCR, yet TCRdb's version contains in-frame clones alone and is incomplete. The top ten hold 4.5% to 6% of the sample, which has roughly 80,000 clones, around 58% seen once. Sample: PBMCs. These receptors came from a man aged 30 to 39 in good health and CMV-seropositive. CDR3s include the opening cysteine and the closing phenylalanine or tryptophan. A D gene is named only where the DNA matches it firmly. Not every row has a clone size; where given, it reads once, few, many or a size class.

J gene: TRBJ2-7; D gene: TRBD2; clone size: .; V gene: TRBV28; CDR3 DNA: TGTGCCAGCAGTTTATCAGGGACTAGCGGAGGCGAGCAGTACTTC; CDR3 protein: CASSLSGTSGGEQYF
J gene: TRBJ2-1; D gene: TRBD2; clone size: few; V gene: TRBV2; CDR3 DNA: TGTGCCAGCAGTGAGATTAGCGGGGGGGCCCGGGTGTCGAGCGAGCAGTTCTTC; CDR3 protein: CASSEISGGARVSSEQFF
J gene: TRBJ2-7; D gene: .; clone size: .; V gene: TRBV5-1; CDR3 DNA: TGCGCCAGCAGCTTGGCTCCGGGGGAATCCTACGAGCAGTACTTC; CDR3 protein: CASSLAPGESYEQYF
J gene: TRBJ2-7; D gene: .; clone size: .; V gene: TRBV7-9; CDR3 DNA: TGTGCCAGCAGCTTAGAGGACTACGAGCAGTACTTC; CDR3 protein: CASSLEDYEQYF
J gene: TRBJ1-3; D gene: TRBD1; clone size: .; V gene: TRBV27; CDR3 DNA: TGTGCCAGCAGAGAGACAGGGGTAGTGAACACCATATATTTT; CDR3 protein: CASRETGVVNTIYF
J gene: TRBJ2-4; D gene: .; clone size: few; V gene: TRBV4-1; CDR3 DNA: TGCGCCAGCAGCCAAGATTATCGGACACTTAAAAACATTCAGTACTTC; CDR3 protein: CASSQDYRTLKNIQYF
J gene: TRBJ2-3; D gene: TRBD2; clone size: .; V gene: TRBV4-2; CDR3 DNA: TGTGCCAGCAGCCGGATACCCGGTACTAGCGGGAGGGCTAGCACAGATACGCAGTATTTT; CDR3 protein: CASSRIPGTSGRASTDTQYF
J gene: TRBJ2-7; D gene: TRBD1; clone size: .; V gene: TRBV5-4; CDR3 DNA: TGTGCCAGCAGACCCTACGCCGGGACAGCGACGGTCGAGCAGTACTTC; CDR3 protein: CASRPYAGTATVEQYF
J gene: TRBJ1-2; D gene: .; clone size: few; V gene: TRBV2; CDR3 DNA: TGTGCCAGCAGTGAGGGGGGGCGAAACTATGGCTACACCTTC; CDR3 protein: CASSEGGRNYGYTF
J gene: TRBJ2-7; D gene: TRBD2; clone size: .; V gene: TRBV5-6; CDR3 DNA: TGTGCCAGCAGCTACACTAGCGGGGGAGACTCCTACGAGCAGTACTTC; CDR3 protein: CASSYTSGGDSYEQYF
J gene: TRBJ2-5; D gene: TRBD1; clone size: medium-sized; V gene: TRBV5-1; CDR3 DNA: TGCGCCAGCAGCGCGGACAGGGTCGGACAAGAGACCCAGTACTTC; CDR3 protein: CASSADRVGQETQYF
J gene: TRBJ2-7; D gene: TRBD2; clone size: .; V gene: TRBV6-5; CDR3 DNA: TGTGCCAGCAGATCAGCCGGGACTAGCGTCCACGAGCAGTACTTC; CDR3 protein: CASRSAGTSVHEQYF
J gene: TRBJ2-7; D gene: .; clone size: .; V gene: TRBV7-8; CDR3 DNA: TGTGCCAGCAGCTTGCTAGGGGTCTCCTACGAGCAGTACTTC; CDR3 protein: CASSLLGVSYEQYF
J gene: TRBJ1-4; D gene: .; clone size: few; V gene: TRBV28; CDR3 DNA: TGTGCCGGGGGGTGGAGGGGAGGAGAAAAACTGTTTTTT; CDR3 protein: CAGGWRGGEKLFF
J gene: TRBJ2-3; D gene: TRBD2; clone size: .; V gene: TRBV6-4; CDR3 DNA: TGTGCCAGCAGTGAGCTAGCGGGGGCAGATACGCAGTATTTT; CDR3 protein: CASSELAGADTQYF
J gene: TRBJ1-2; D gene: .; clone size: few; V gene: TRBV6-1; CDR3 DNA: TGTGCCAGCGCCAGCGGCCCGGGGGTAAGCTATGGCTACACCTTC; CDR3 protein: CASASGPGVSYGYTF
J gene: TRBJ1-4; D gene: TRBD1; clone size: .; V gene: TRBV27; CDR3 DNA: TGTGCCAGCAGTTTAGCGGGACAGAATGAAAAACTGTTTTTT; CDR3 protein: CASSLAGQNEKLFF
J gene: TRBJ2-3; D gene: .; clone size: .; V gene: TRBV28; CDR3 DNA: TGTGCCAGCGTCATGGGGAGTAGCGGCCGCACAGATACGCAGTATTTT; CDR3 protein: CASVMGSSGRTDTQYF
J gene: TRBJ2-7; D gene: TRBD1; clone size: few; V gene: TRBV27; CDR3 DNA: TGTGCCAGCAGACCCGGGACAGGGGGTAACGAGCAGTACTTC; CDR3 protein: CASRPGTGGNEQYF
J gene: TRBJ2-7; D gene: TRBD2; clone size: .; V gene: TRBV7-2; CDR3 DNA: TGTGCCAGCAGCTCAACCACGGCGGGAGGGCCGGGGTCCTACGAGCAGTACTTC; CDR3 protein: CASSSTTAGGPGSYEQYF